These 10 T cell receptor beta chains were sequenced from one sample in a study of T and B cells in COVID-19 patients. Blood genomic DNA input for TRB amplification was roughly 250-550 ng. Multiplex PCR with BIOMED2 TRB-A/B primer pools amplified TRB rearrangements. TCRdb independently ran MiXCR on the multiplex PCR reads; one entry per CDR3 protein. This sample has roughly 11,000 distinct CDR3 sequences; roughly 30% occur once, and the top ten carry 28%. Sequenced sample: blood. Source of these receptors: a human donor who had recovered from COVID-19.

This rearrangement joins TRBV6-5 to TRBJ2-7; D perhaps matches TRBD1 (6 bases). This CDR3 is built from 14 residues. CDR1 and CDR2 (germline): MNHEY, SVGAGI. The V gene lost 7 bases and the J gene lost 2 bases, with 15 bases spanning the gap. The CDR3 is CASNTRGVTYEQYV. In DNA, the CDR3 is TGTGCCAGCAATACCAGGGGCGTCACCTACGAGCAGTACGTC.

This clonotype was detected once. A read error is possible here, since a much larger clone lies one base away. The chain employs TRBV27 and TRBJ2-7; 7 bases line up with TRBD2. The CDR3 is made up of 17 amino acids. Germline CDR1 MNHEY, CDR2 SMNVEV (reference sequence). The V segment lost 8 bases and the J segment 5 bases; nucleotides outside the gene matches: 21. This CDR3 is CASRSIGGLAGADEQYF. The CDR3 DNA sequence: TGTGCCAGCCGCTCCATTGGTGGACTTGCGGGAGCCGACGAGCAGTACTTC.

This clonotype has only a few counts. Here the CDR3 reads CASSGGRAQPQHF. The CDR3 nucleotides are TGTGCCAGTAGTGGGGGGAGGGCCCAGCCCCAGCATTTT. This chain connects TRBV19 to TRBJ1-5; TRBD1 might be the D (5 bases). V shed 5 bases and J shed 7 bases, with 12 bases lying between them. There are 13 residues in the CDR3. Germline V lookup: CDR1 LNHDA, CDR2 SQIVND (reference sequence).

This chain joins TRBV5-4 and TRBJ1-2; a weak D match, TRBD1 (6 bases). The length of the CDR3 is 13 residues. Germline loops: CDR1 SGHNT, CDR2 YYREEE (reference sequence). Trimming took 2 bases from V and 4 from J, leaving 9 bases between them. This CDR3 reads CASSFDRSYGYTF. The CDR3 DNA sequence: TGTGCCAGCAGCTTCGACAGGAGCTATGGCTACACCTTC.

Here the CDR3 reads CASSYYLTAGSYTF. In nucleotides, the CDR3 is TGTGCCAGCAGTTACTATCTGACGGCCGGGAGCTACACCTTC. This rearrangement joins TRBV6-5 to TRBJ1-2; D remains ambiguous. Germline CDR1 and CDR2: MNHEY and SVGAGI. This CDR3 region has 14 residues. V was shortened by 1 base and J by 9 bases, with 15 bases between the two germline ends.

The rearrangement links TRBV27 to TRBJ2-1, with 8 bases fitting TRBD2. CDR3 length: 15 residues. Germline CDR1 reads MNHEY; CDR2 reads SMNVEV (reference sequence). The J segment lost 10 bases and the V segment lost 2 bases, leaving 10 bases of the junction unmatched. CDR3 DNA sequence: TGTGCCAGCAGTTTAAAGGGCGGGAGGTGGTACGAGCAGTTCTTC. It specifies CASSLKGGRWYEQFF.

The chain has TRBV27 and TRBJ1-2; D may be TRBD1 (6 bases). CDR1 is MNHEY and CDR2 is SMNVEV in the germline V gene (reference sequence). The V end was cut by 2 bases, the J end by 8 bases, with 12 bases between. CDR3 size: 13 residues. CDR3 protein: CASSLETGRGYTF. The CDR3 coding sequence is TGTGCCAGCAGTTTAGAGACAGGTAGAGGCTACACCTTC.

This clonotype was counted a few times. The chain joins TRBV5-6 to TRBJ1-2, with D unclear. There are 13 residues in the CDR3. Trimming stripped 2 bases from V and 3 bases from J, with 8 bases between. Germline lookup yields CDR1 SGHDT and CDR2 YYEEEE. The CDR3 region has the DNA TGTGCCAGCAGCTTTGGTAGGGACTATGGCTACACCTTC. It translates to CASSFGRDYGYTF.

This clonotype was counted at least ten times. This chain uses TRBV6-5 with TRBJ2-7; D uncertain. Germline V CDR1 and CDR2: MNHEY, SVGAGI. The CDR3 has 11 amino acids. V lost 6 bases, J lost 2 bases, and 5 bases lay in between. The CDR3 DNA follows: TGTGCCAGCAGGGGTACCTACGAGCAGTACTTC. It encodes CASRGTYEQYF.

Regarding this clonotype: One end of the junction does not line up with germline, which may come from a read error. The gene calls are TRBV29-1 and TRBJ2-1; 8 bases map to TRBD1. CDR3 length: 12 amino acids. Germline loops: CDR1 SQVTM, CDR2 ANQGSEA. DNA for the CDR3: TGCAGCGTGGCCCCGAGGGCAGGGGGCTTAGTCTTC. Its translation: CSVAPRAGGLVF.